This T cell receptor beta chain is from a study of low-dose radiotherapy and immunotherapy resistance in tumors. Overall study context: Intravenous ipilimumab 1 mg/kg every six weeks was given with nivolumab 240 mg every two weeks.

TRAV- and TRBV-specific primers primed first-strand cDNA, covering alpha and beta chains. Using a constant-region primer together with a V-primer adapter, TCRs were subjected to roughly 18 PCR cycles of amplification. Via MiXCR, TCRdb re-called the reads, giving one row per CDR3 protein. The table has about 58,000 distinct CDR3 sequences, 23% seen once. Between the trimmed V and J ends, which lost 5 bases and 3 bases, there was a span of 12 bases. Germline values: CDR1 SGHTA, CDR2 FQGNSA. This CDR3 has 14 residues. The time point: after trial treatment. Described treatment: LDRT plus nivolumab, ipilimumab, low-dose cyclophosphamide and aspirin (RACIN trial).

V and J are TRBV7-2 and TRBJ2-3; a possible D gene is TRBD1 (6 bases). The sequence derives from a male donor with prostate cancer. This material consisted of PBMCs, taken after low-dose radiotherapy plus immunotherapy. CDR3 in amino acids: CASSRDTATDTQYF. The CDR3 DNA sequence: TGTGCCAGCAGCCGGGACACCGCAACAGATACGCAGTATTTT.